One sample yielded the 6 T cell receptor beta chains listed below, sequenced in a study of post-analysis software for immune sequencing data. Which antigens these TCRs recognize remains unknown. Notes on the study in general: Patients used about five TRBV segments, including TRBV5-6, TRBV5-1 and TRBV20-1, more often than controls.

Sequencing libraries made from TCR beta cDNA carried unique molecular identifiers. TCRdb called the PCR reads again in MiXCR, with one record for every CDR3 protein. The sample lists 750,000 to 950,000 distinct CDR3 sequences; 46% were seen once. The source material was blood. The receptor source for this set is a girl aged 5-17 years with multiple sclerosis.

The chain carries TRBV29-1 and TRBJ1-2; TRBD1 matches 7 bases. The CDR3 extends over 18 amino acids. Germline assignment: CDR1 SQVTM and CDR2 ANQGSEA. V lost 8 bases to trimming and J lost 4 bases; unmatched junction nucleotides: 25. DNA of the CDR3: TGCAGCCCTAACTACCAGACAGGGCCGATCGTCCACCTCTATGGCTACACCTTC. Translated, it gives CSPNYQTGPIVHLYGYTF.

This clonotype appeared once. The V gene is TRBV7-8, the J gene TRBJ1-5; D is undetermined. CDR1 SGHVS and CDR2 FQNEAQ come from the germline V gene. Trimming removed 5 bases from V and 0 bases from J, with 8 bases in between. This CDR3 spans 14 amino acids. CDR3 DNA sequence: TGTGCCAGCAGCGCCTCAAATAGCAATCAGCCCCAGCATTTT. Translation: CASSASNSNQPQHF.

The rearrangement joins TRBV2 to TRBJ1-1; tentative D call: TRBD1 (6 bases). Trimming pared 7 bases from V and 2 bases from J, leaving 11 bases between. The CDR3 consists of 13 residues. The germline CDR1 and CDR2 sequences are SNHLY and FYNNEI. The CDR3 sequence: CASTTGFNTEAFF. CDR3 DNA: TGTGCCAGCACCACAGGGTTTAACACTGAAGCTTTCTTT.

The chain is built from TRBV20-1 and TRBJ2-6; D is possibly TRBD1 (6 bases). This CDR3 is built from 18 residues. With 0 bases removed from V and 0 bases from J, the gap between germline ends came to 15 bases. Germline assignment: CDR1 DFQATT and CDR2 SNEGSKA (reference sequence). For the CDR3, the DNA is TGCAGTGCTAGAGATCGAGACAGGCCAACCTCTGGGGCCAACGTCCTGACTTTC. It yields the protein CSARDRDRPTSGANVLTF.

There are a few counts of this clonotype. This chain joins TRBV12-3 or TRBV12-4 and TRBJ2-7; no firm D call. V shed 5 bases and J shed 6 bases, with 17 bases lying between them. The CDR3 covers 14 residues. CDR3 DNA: TGTGCCAGCAGTGACAAAACGCTGGTCTCCGAGCAGTACTTC. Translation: CASSDKTLVSEQYF.

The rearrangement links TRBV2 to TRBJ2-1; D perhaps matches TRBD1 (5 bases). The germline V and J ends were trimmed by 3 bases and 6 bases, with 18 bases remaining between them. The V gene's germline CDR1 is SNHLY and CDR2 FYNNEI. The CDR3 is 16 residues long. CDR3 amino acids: CASSDGAVFGSNEQFF. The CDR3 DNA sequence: TGTGCCAGCAGTGATGGGGCGGTTTTCGGAAGCAATGAGCAGTTCTTC.